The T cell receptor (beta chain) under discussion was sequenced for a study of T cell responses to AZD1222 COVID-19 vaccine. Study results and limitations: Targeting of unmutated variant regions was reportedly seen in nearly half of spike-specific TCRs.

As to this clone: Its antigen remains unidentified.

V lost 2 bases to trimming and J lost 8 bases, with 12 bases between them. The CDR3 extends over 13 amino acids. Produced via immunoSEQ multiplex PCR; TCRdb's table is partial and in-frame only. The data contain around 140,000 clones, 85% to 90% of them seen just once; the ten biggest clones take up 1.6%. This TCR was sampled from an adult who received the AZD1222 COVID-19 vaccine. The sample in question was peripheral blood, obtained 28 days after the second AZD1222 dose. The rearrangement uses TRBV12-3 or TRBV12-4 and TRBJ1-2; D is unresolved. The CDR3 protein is CASSLPLMGGYTF. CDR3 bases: TGTGCCAGCAGTTTACCCCTCATGGGGGGCTACACCTTC.